The 15 T cell receptor beta chains given below trace back to one sample, sequenced in a study of blood T cells in healthy people across ages. The second PCR ran roughly 7 to 12 cycles with a sample-barcoded 5' primer and J-beta primers. TCRdb re-analysed the 5' RACE reads in MiXCR, keeping a single row per CDR3 protein. The table lists approximately 1.5 million distinct CDR3 sequences, around 36% of them singletons, with 11% in the top ten. Sample: blood. The receptors originated from a woman aged 25 to 39 in good health.

There are a few counts of this clonotype. The chain recombines TRBV28 with TRBJ1-2; D is undetermined. Between the trimmed V and J ends, which lost 5 bases and 3 bases, there was a span of 16 bases. Per germline, CDR1 MDHEN and CDR2 SYDVKM. The CDR3 contains 15 residues. The CDR3 region has the DNA TGTGCCAGCAGTCTCGTCGGCAGGACGGACTATGGCTACACCTTC. Protein product: CASSLVGRTDYGYTF.

In its sample, this clonotype was seen a few times. A much bigger clone sits one base away, suggesting this may be a read error. J is TRBJ2-7 and V is TRBV29-1; D not resolved. The CDR3 length is 14 residues. Germline CDR1 and CDR2: SQVTM and ANQGSEA. CDR3 sequence reads: CSVVSPGGSYVQYF. CDR3 DNA sequence: TGCAGCGTTGTATCGCCAGGCGGCTCCTACGTGCAGTACTTC.

This clonotype was seen a handful of times. The chain links TRBV4-1 to TRBJ2-1; 13 positions agree with TRBD2. CDR1 MGHRA and CDR2 YSYEKL come from the germline V gene. Trimming at V came to 0 bases and at J to 6 bases, leaving 5 bases not matched to a gene. The CDR3 spans 17 residues. In nucleotides, the CDR3 is TGCGCCAGCAGCCAAGATTTCGGGACTAGCGGGGTCAATGAGCAGTTCTTC. It encodes CASSQDFGTSGVNEQFF.

This clonotype has ten or more counts. V gene TRBV4-2 combines with J gene TRBJ2-1, with D possibly TRBD2 on 6 matching bases. V lost 4 bases to trimming and J lost 0 bases, with 16 bases between them. In germline, CDR1 is LGHNA, CDR2 YNFKEQ. This CDR3 region has 17 residues. CDR3 bases: TGTGCCAGCAGCCCGGGGGTGAGGCGGAGCTCCTACAATGAGCAGTTCTTC. It is translated as CASSPGVRRSSYNEQFF.

This clonotype appeared many times. The chain is built from TRBV5-1 and TRBJ2-7; D may be TRBD1 (6 bases). The V gene lost 4 bases and the J gene lost 1 base, with 12 bases spanning the gap. The CDR3 has 14 residues. Germline values: CDR1 SGHRS, CDR2 YFSETQ. The CDR3: CASSVRDMSYEQYF. CDR3 in DNA: TGCGCCAGCAGCGTCCGGGACATGTCCTACGAGCAGTACTTC.

The sample holds a few counts of this clonotype. This rearrangement joins TRBV3-1 to TRBJ1-2; D not certain. The germline gives CDR1 LGHDT, CDR2 YNNKEL (reference sequence). Trimming shortened V by 3 bases and J by 4 bases, and 15 bases separated the two germline ends. The CDR3 spans 15 residues. The CDR3 region has the DNA TGTGCCAGCAGCCAGGCGCGGGGTGTGGGCTATGGCTACACCTTC. Translating it yields CASSQARGVGYGYTF.

The CDR3 nucleotides are TGTGCCAGCAGCTTACTCATTCGGCGGGAGGGGAGATACAATGAGCAGTTCTTC. It codes for CASSLLIRREGRYNEQFF. The rearrangement uses TRBV7-9 and TRBJ2-1; 9 nucleotides line up with TRBD2. Germline-derived CDR1 and CDR2 are SEHNR and FQNEAQ (reference sequence). Trimming cost V 2 bases and J 4 bases; bases outside gene matches: 12. CDR3 length: 18 residues.

Of note for this clonotype: A junction end diverges from the germline sequence, so it may reflect a read error. The V gene is TRBV27, the J gene TRBJ2-5; D may be TRBD1 (5 bases). The CDR3 contains 14 residues. Germline CDR1 reads MNHEY; CDR2 reads SMNVEV (reference sequence). The chain's CDR3 is CACSFGQGTTEQYF. In DNA form, the CDR3 reads TGTGCCTGCAGTTTCGGGCAGGGAACTACGGAGCAGTACTTC.

The rearrangement links TRBV12-3 or TRBV12-4 to TRBJ1-2, with D perhaps TRBD1 (5 bases). The CDR3 is made up of 15 amino acids. V lost 5 bases and J 8 bases, leaving 21 bases between the germline ends. CDR3 nucleotides: TGTGCCAGCAGTCCCTCGGGACGTGGATCTTGGGGCTACACCTTC. It codes for CASSPSGRGSWGYTF.

The chain has TRBV27 and TRBJ2-1; weak D call: TRBD1 (6 bases). From germline, CDR1 is MNHEY and CDR2 SMNVEV (reference sequence). CDR3 size: 13 residues. Trimming stripped 7 bases from V and 3 bases from J, with 10 bases between. CDR3 DNA sequence: TGTGCCAGCATGGGGACATTCTACAATGAGCAGTTCTTC. Its protein product is CASMGTFYNEQFF.

This rearrangement joins TRBV20-1 to TRBJ2-5; 10 bases fit TRBD1. Germline CDR1 is DFQATT and CDR2 is SNEGSKA (reference sequence). Trimming took 6 bases from V and 2 from J; bases not matched to a gene: 9. CDR3 length: 15 amino acids. The CDR3 DNA reads as TGCAGTGCAGAGCCAGGGACAGGGGCACAAGAGACCCAGTACTTC. Amino acids: CSAEPGTGAQETQYF.

This chain joins TRBV27 and TRBJ2-5, with unresolved D. The CDR3 sequence is 14 residues long. V dropped 5 bases and J dropped 0 bases, with 10 bases sitting between them. In germline, CDR1 is MNHEY, CDR2 SMNVEV (reference sequence). CDR3 residues: CASSATEYQETQYF. The CDR3 region has the DNA TGTGCCAGCAGTGCGACTGAGTACCAAGAGACCCAGTACTTC.

The chain joins TRBV27 to TRBJ1-2; possibly TRBD1 for D (6 bases). V dropped 0 bases and J dropped 5 bases, with 13 bases sitting between them. CDR3 length: 15 residues. Germline V gene sequence: CDR1 MNHEY, CDR2 SMNVEV (reference sequence). CDR3 in amino acids: CASSLSWDTSYGYTF. CDR3 nucleotides: TGTGCCAGCAGTTTATCGTGGGACACTTCATATGGCTACACCTTC.

A word on this clonotype: Germline and junction disagree at one end, which may indicate a read error. This chain uses TRBV5-1 with TRBJ2-2, with TRBD2 as a possible D gene (6 bases). Per germline, CDR1 SGHRS and CDR2 YFSETQ. The CDR3 contains 15 residues. Here the CDR3 DNA reads TGCGCCAGCAGCCTAGGGGCCGCGAACACCGGGGGGCTGTTTTTT. As protein: CASSLGAANTGGLFF. Drawing the rest from reference TRBV5-1 and TRBJ2-2, the complete variable domain is KAGVTQTPRYLIKTRGQQVTLSCSPISGHRSVSWYQQTPGQGLQFLFEYFSETQRNKGNFPGRFSGRQFSNSRSEMNVSTLELGDSALYLCASSLGAANTGGLFFGEGSRLTVL.

The chain carries TRBV28 and TRBJ2-7, with D possibly matching TRBD2 (5 bases). The CDR3 runs to 14 residues. Germline assignment: CDR1 MDHEN and CDR2 SYDVKM. Deletions cut 6 bases from V and 2 bases from J, with 14 bases between. CDR3 loop: CASRYPGSAYEQYF. The CDR3 DNA reads TGTGCCAGCAGGTACCCGGGGTCGGCCTACGAGCAGTACTTC.